This entry describes one T cell receptor (beta chain). This sample was included in a study of long-term antiretroviral therapy in people with HIV. The immunoSEQ assay was v3.0, run at survey level. Sequencing was performed with immunoSEQ multiplex PCR; in TCRdb, only in-frame clones are kept and a portion is missing. The repertoire holds fewer than 20,000 clones, 75% to 85% seen once, with 7% to 9% in the top ten. CDR1 is LNHDA, CDR2 SQIVND, per germline (reference sequence). The CDR3 consists of 15 residues. Trimming stripped 6 bases from V and 2 bases from J, with 14 bases between. Material: unsorted PBMCs, obtained at the start of antiretroviral therapy. The chain couples TRBV19 to TRBJ1-5, with TRBD1 as a possible D gene (6 bases). The clonotype originates from a man younger than 45 with HIV. CDR3 in amino acids: CASSTRDIRNQPQHF. CDR3 sequence (DNA): TGTGCCAGTAGCACAAGGGACATTCGCAATCAGCCCCAGCATTTT.